This T cell receptor (beta chain) appears in the sequencing data of a study of blood T cells in healthy people across ages. Study as a whole: Template switching retrieved approximately one barcoded beta molecule for each two T cells.

This CDR3 has 15 residues. V was cut by 0 bases and J by 3 bases, with 12 bases left in between. CDR1 and CDR2 (germline): SGHAT, FQNNGV. Researchers report isolating at least 7 million PBMCs per sample. In the case of this clonotype: Its specificity is not known.

Study-level points and caveats: Naive CD4+ cells and diversity were both higher in long-lived donors than in aged donors. The recorded TCR beta diversity per million T cells decreased in a roughly linear manner with age.

A second PCR, run for about 6 to 12 cycles, used a sample-barcoded 5' primer plus a J-beta primer mix. TCRdb fed the 5' RACE reads into MiXCR, producing one record per CDR3 protein. The sample consists of 2 million or so distinct CDR3 sequences, about 50% of them appearing once. The receptor comes from a woman in her thirties or forties in good health. Material: blood. This sequence joins TRBV11-2 and TRBJ2-7; D possibly matches TRBD1 or TRBD2 (5 bases each). CDR3 sequence reads: CASSLDGGHNYEQYF. The CDR3 DNA sequence: TGTGCCAGCAGCTTAGATGGGGGTCACAACTACGAGCAGTACTTC.